This T cell receptor (beta chain) was profiled in a study of blood T cells in healthy people across ages (dated by TCRdb to between 2014 and 2016). About the investigation overall: In model experiments, roughly one uniquely barcoded TCR beta cDNA molecule per two T cells was captured by template switching. Age-related changes in TCR beta repertoire diversity were measured in the study by deep sequencing normalized with unique cDNA molecular identifiers. Four age groups were formed from the donors: young (average roughly 15 years), middle-aged (approximately 41), aged (about 62) and long-lived (82). To avoid experimental bias, donors of different ages were spread randomly across the sequencing lanes. For two donors (one aged 18 to 30 and one aged 80 or older), the study analyzed two additional independent replicas of 1 million unique cDNA reads from the same blood draw.

The library was prepared using 5' RACE. These reads were obtained on an Illumina HiSeq 2500. The second PCR ran for roughly 6 to 11 cycles and used a J-beta primer mix along with a sample-barcoded 5' primer. A unique molecular identifier was introduced onto each TCR beta cDNA molecule by a template-switch 5' adaptor carrying 12 random nucleotides. Each sample yielded at least 3 million CDR3-containing paired-end reads. The Mint cDNA synthesis kit, primed by a TRBC-specific oligonucleotide, was used to synthesize first-strand cDNA from all RNA. After uracil-DNA glycosylase treatment, a first 18-cycle PCR used universal primers M1SS and BC2_uni_R on all cDNA. The paper's processing steps were these. Each sample was normalized by randomly selecting 1 million high-quality reads, each carrying a distinct molecular identifier. Reads sharing molecular identifiers were discarded rather than binned into consensus sequences. MiTCR, with a Q25 quality threshold and the strictest error-elimination algorithm, was used for CDR3 identification, clonotype clustering and error correction. A nonparametric unseen species model with Euler transformation was used to estimate lower-bound total TCR beta diversity. TCRdb ran its own pipeline on the public reads, namely fastp trimming at Q25 and MiXCR clone calling, and kept in-frame beta chains. Each record represents a unique CDR3 protein, reported with the most common genes and DNA among its rows. The V and J calls here are based on TCRdb, not the publication. The table for this sample lists some 1,500,000 distinct CDR3 sequences; roughly 43% of them were counted only once. The ten most abundant clones make up about 4% of the sample.

With respect to this clonotype: Its antigen remains unidentified. No qualities accompany the bases; no much larger clone lies one base away.

Study-wide conclusions, independent of this receptor: Conclusive comparison of naive and antigen-experienced compartments was prevented by the profiling of bulk unsorted PBMCs. As age increased, observed TCR beta diversity per million T cells dropped in a roughly linear way, and a significant reduction was already evident by age 40. Observed TCR beta diversity correlated strongly with the percentage of naive T cells measured by flow cytometry. Donor CMV infection status was unknown, potentially confounding age-related changes in expanded clonotypes. Compared with the aged group, more naive CD4+ T cells, fewer expanded clones and increased TCR diversity were shown by the long-lived group, suggesting age selection. Total diversity estimates from one million sequenced T cells were considered lower bounds and underestimates.

Based on the germline V gene, the CDR1 and CDR2 sequences are MNHEY and SVGAGI. V is clipped by 2 bases and J by 13 bases, and the sequence between their germline boundaries is 21 bases long. The CDR3, from cysteine to phenylalanine, totals 15 residues. The only DNA kept is the CDR3, 45 bases in frame from the first base. Donors were 30 to 45 systemically healthy Caucasian individuals from Russia aged 6 to 90 years. Each donor gave 8.5 to 10 milliliters of peripheral blood, collected into EDTA-treated Vacutainer tubes. Ficoll-Paque density-gradient centrifugation was used to isolate PBMCs, with at least 7 million per sample. Trizol reagent was used to extract total RNA from PBMCs, with at least 5.5 micrograms per sample. For every donor, an aliquot of PBMCs went through flow cytometry to measure the percentages of naive CD45RAhigh/CD27high T cells.

The clonotype comes from a woman aged 18-29 years in good health. Recombination linked TRBV6-5 to TRBJ2-4; possibly the D gene is TRBD1, per 6 matching bases. The sample comprised blood. This receptor carries the CDR3 CASSYEQGYYNEQYF. The DNA is TGTGCCAGCAGTTACGAACAGGGTTACTACAATGAGCAGTACTTC.